The 4 T cell receptor beta chains in this list originate from one sample, sequenced in a study of T cells in localized non-small cell lung cancer. The repertoire was sequenced with immunoSEQ multiplex PCR; TCRdb's copy has only in-frame clones and lacks some. In the table there are about 33,000 clones, 92% of which are singletons. The sequences come from peripheral blood, collected before any cancer treatment. These receptor sequences come from a female donor older than 55 with stage I lung adenocarcinoma.

The rearrangement uses TRBV27 and TRBJ2-7, with D possibly TRBD1 on 5 matching bases. Germline values: CDR1 MNHEY, CDR2 SMNVEV (reference sequence). The CDR3 runs 13 residues. V was pared by 4 bases and J by 2 bases, with 9 bases between. CDR3 DNA sequence: TGTGCCAGCAGTTATAGCAGGGCCTACGAGCAGTACTTC. Protein sequence: CASSYSRAYEQYF.

The rearrangement joins TRBV5-5 to TRBJ2-7; D is possibly TRBD1 (6 bases). Per the germline V gene, CDR1 is SGHKS and CDR2 is YYEKEE (reference sequence). V shed 4 bases and J shed 6 bases, with 23 bases lying between them. This CDR3 has 16 residues. The chain's CDR3 is CASSPELRTVDGEQYF. CDR3 coding DNA: TGTGCCAGCAGCCCGGAGCTGCGGACAGTCGATGGCGAGCAGTACTTC. Drawing the rest from reference TRBV5-5 and TRBJ2-7, the complete variable domain is DAGVTQSPTHLIKTRGQQVTLRCSPISGHKSVSWYQQVLGQGPQFIFQYYEKEERGRGNFPDRFSARQFPNYSSELNVNALLLGDSALYLCASSPELRTVDGEQYFGPGTRLTVT.

The CDR3 region is CSVDFGQGAMNTEAFF. In nucleotides, the CDR3 is TGCAGCGTTGACTTTGGACAGGGGGCGATGAACACTGAAGCTTTCTTT. The rearrangement joins TRBV29-1 to TRBJ1-1; 11 nucleotides align to TRBD1. J lost 0 bases, V lost 3 bases, and 6 bases had no gene match. In germline, CDR1 is SQVTM, CDR2 ANQGSEA. This CDR3 spans 16 amino acids.

The chain links TRBV5-1 to TRBJ1-2; TRBD1 matches 8 bases. Trimming removed 1 base from V and 8 bases from J; junction bases left unmatched: 4. CDR1 is SGHRS and CDR2 is YFSETQ in the germline V gene. CDR3 length: 13 residues. CDR3 nucleotide sequence: TGCGCCAGCAGCTTGCAGGACAGGGACGGCTACACCTTC. It translates to CASSLQDRDGYTF. Based on the CDR3 plus reference TRBV5-1 and TRBJ1-2, the full variable domain is KAGVTQTPRYLIKTRGQQVTLSCSPISGHRSVSWYQQTPGQGLQFLFEYFSETQRNKGNFPGRFSGRQFSNSRSEMNVSTLELGDSALYLCASSLQDRDGYTFGSGTRLTVV.